Shown below are 17 T cell receptor beta chains from a single sample sequenced in a study of PD-L1 blockade in urothelial cancer (TCRdb year 2017). Taken with the paper, the label for time point translates to: pretreatment peripheral blood. Receptors were amplified or captured by the immunoSEQ multiplex PCR assay. TCRdb re-hosts the immuneACCESS table, in-frame sequences only. Its copies lack some clones; in the studies checked, an unresolved V gene accounts for under half of them, and the cause for the rest is not known. The sample records tens of thousands of clones, around 81% of which are singletons. Jointly, the top ten make up under 7.5% of the sample. Sequences were derived from PBMCs, sampled around atezolizumab (anti-PD-L1) treatment. The receptors originated from a man between 65 and 85 years old with urothelial cancer.

The chain couples TRBV7-9 to TRBJ2-7; 10 bases are shared with TRBD2. The trim removed 4 bases at V and 0 bases at J, leaving 9 bases unmatched. Germline CDR1 reads SEHNR; CDR2 reads FQNEAQ (reference sequence). This CDR3 has 17 amino acids. The CDR3, as DNA: TGTGCCAGCAGCTGGCCTTCTAGCGGGAGTTCCTCCTACGAGCAGTACTTC. The encoded protein is CASSWPSSGSSSYEQYF.

CDR3 residues: CASVPRLAGNEDTQYF. In DNA form, the CDR3 reads TGTGCCAGCGTTCCCCGACTAGCGGGAAATGAAGATACGCAGTATTTT. The chain carries TRBV27 and TRBJ2-3; 11 bases are a match to TRBD2. CDR3 size: 16 residues. With 8 bases clipped from V and 5 bases from J, the junction kept 12 bases outside the gene matches. Germline loops: CDR1 MNHEY, CDR2 SMNVEV (reference sequence).

The V and J genes are TRBV5-6 and TRBJ1-2, with TRBD1 matching over 8 bases. Per the germline V gene, CDR1 is SGHDT and CDR2 is YYEEEE. The junction had 6 bases not matched to a gene; V was cut back by 4 bases and J by 4 bases. The CDR3 has 14 residues. The CDR3 DNA reads TGTGCCAGCAGCCGGGACAGGAGGCCCTATGGCTACACCTTC. Protein sequence: CASSRDRRPYGYTF.

This clone appeared a few times. The chain carries TRBV7-2 and TRBJ1-5; no reliable D call. V shed 6 bases and J shed 4 bases, with 7 bases lying between them. The CDR3 has 12 residues. Per germline, CDR1 SGHTA and CDR2 FQGNSA. DNA for the CDR3: TGTGCCAGCAGTAGTCCAAATCAGCCCCAGCATTTT. It specifies CASSSPNQPQHF.

V is TRBV5-4 and J is TRBJ2-2, with 10 bases matching TRBD1. V trimming: 4 bases; J trimming: 4 bases; junction bases outside the gene matches: 4. The CDR3 sequence is 15 residues long. Per the germline V gene, CDR1 is SGHNT and CDR2 is YYREEE (reference sequence). CDR3 loop: CASSMGQGSTGELFF. In DNA, the CDR3 is TGTGCCAGCAGCATGGGACAGGGGAGCACCGGGGAGCTGTTTTTT.

J is TRBJ2-5 and V is TRBV25-1; TRBD1 might be the D (6 bases). Germline V CDR1 and CDR2: MGHDK, SYGVNS. V lost 8 bases to trimming and J lost 4 bases, with 20 bases between them. This CDR3 has 15 amino acids. The CDR3 spells CASSKGGGFGETQYF. DNA for the CDR3: TGTGCCAGCTCTAAAGGGGGTGGTTTTGGAGAGACCCAGTACTTC.

This clone was counted only a few times. This sequence joins TRBV6-1 and TRBJ1-5, with 9 bases that match TRBD1. Germline lookup yields CDR1 MNHNS and CDR2 SASEGT. The CDR3 is 16 residues long. The V segment lost 3 bases and the J segment 4 bases; nucleotides outside the gene matches: 7. The CDR3 DNA follows: TGTGCCAGCAGTGACCGACTTGGGACAGGGAATCAGCCCCAGCATTTT. Amino acids: CASSDRLGTGNQPQHF.

This clone was seen a handful of times. The rearrangement links TRBV4-2 to TRBJ1-2; 7 nucleotides match TRBD1. Germline values: CDR1 LGHNA, CDR2 YNFKEQ. Trimming cost V 1 base and J 8 bases; bases outside gene matches: 10. This CDR3 comprises 15 residues. CDR3 nucleotide sequence: TGTGCCAGCAGCCAAGCGGGACAGAATCTGGGAGGCTACACCTTC. Amino acids: CASSQAGQNLGGYTF.

This clone was recorded a few times. The gene calls are TRBV29-1 and TRBJ1-1; 9 bases agree with TRBD1. The CDR3 contains 13 residues. From germline, CDR1 is SQVTM and CDR2 ANQGSEA. V was clipped by 6 bases and J by 1 base; unmatched bases: 3. The CDR3 region is CSVRQGGNTEAFF. For the CDR3, the DNA is TGCAGCGTAAGACAGGGGGGGAACACTGAAGCTTTCTTT.

V usage is TRBV7-9 and J usage is TRBJ2-5; D not certain. CDR1 SEHNR and CDR2 FQNEAQ come from the germline V gene (reference sequence). The ends were cut back, 2 bases at V and 4 bases at J, with 11 bases in the middle. The CDR3 contains 14 residues. In DNA, the CDR3 is TGTGCCAGCAGCTTAAGTCCTCTAAGAGAGACCCAGTACTTC. Translating gives CASSLSPLRETQYF.

V and J are TRBV5-4 and TRBJ2-7; 9 bases map to TRBD1. This CDR3 spans 15 amino acids. V lost 4 bases and J lost 5; bases outside the gene matches: 10. Germline V gives CDR1 SGHNT, CDR2 YYREEE (reference sequence). The CDR3 DNA sequence: TGTGCCAGCAGCACTCCCGGGACAGGGAGCCACGAGCAGTACTTC. Translation: CASSTPGTGSHEQYF.

This clone was seen only a few times. The gene calls are TRBV5-6 and TRBJ1-1; D is unresolved. V gave up 6 bases and J gave up 2 bases, with 14 bases separating them. Germline CDR1 and CDR2: SGHDT and YYEEEE. This CDR3 region has 14 residues. The CDR3, as DNA: TGTGCCAGCAACCGGGTAACGGGAAACACTGAAGCTTTCTTT. It translates to CASNRVTGNTEAFF.

The chain recombines TRBV5-4 with TRBJ2-2; perhaps TRBD1 as D (5 bases). Germline CDR1 SGHNT, CDR2 YYREEE (reference sequence). The CDR3 contains 11 residues. V was shortened by 7 bases and J by 4 bases, with 5 bases between the two germline ends. DNA of the CDR3: TGTGCCAGCGGGGCCACCGGGGAGCTGTTTTTT. Its translation: CASGATGELFF.

V usage is TRBV19 and J usage is TRBJ2-3; the D is unclear. Germline lookup yields CDR1 LNHDA and CDR2 SQIVND (reference sequence). Trimming stripped 6 bases from V and 2 bases from J, with 12 bases between. The CDR3 is 14 residues long. DNA of the CDR3: TGTGCCAGTAGAGCTACACAGCACACAGATACGCAGTATTTT. Its translation is CASRATQHTDTQYF.

The chain joins TRBV11-3 to TRBJ2-3, with D perhaps TRBD2 (6 bases). The germline V gene encodes CDR1 SGHNT and CDR2 YENEEA. This CDR3 region has 16 residues. Trimming cost V 7 bases and J 0 bases, with 17 bases left between them. The CDR3 here is CASTDPRGGSTDTQYF. In DNA, the CDR3 is TGTGCCAGCACCGATCCAAGGGGAGGAAGCACAGATACGCAGTATTTT.

The genes are TRBV7-9 and TRBJ2-7, with 9 nucleotides matching TRBD2. CDR1 and CDR2 from the germline V gene are SEHNR and FQNEAQ (reference sequence). This CDR3 has 17 amino acids. The J segment lost 3 bases and the V segment lost 6 bases, leaving 15 bases of the junction unmatched. CDR3 residues: CASSLLPGTSFGYEQYF. The CDR3 nucleotides are TGTGCCAGCAGTTTACTCCCCGGGACTAGCTTCGGCTACGAGCAGTACTTC.

The V and J genes are TRBV30 and TRBJ2-4; TRBD2 matches at 7 bases. This CDR3 has 14 residues. Germline V gene data show CDR1 as GTSNPN and CDR2 as SVGIG (reference sequence). After removal of 2 bases from V and 6 bases from J, the junction contained 7 bases not matched to a gene. In DNA, the CDR3 is TGTGCCTGGAGTCGGGGGACTACGGGAAACATTCAGTACTTC. Translation: CAWSRGTTGNIQYF.